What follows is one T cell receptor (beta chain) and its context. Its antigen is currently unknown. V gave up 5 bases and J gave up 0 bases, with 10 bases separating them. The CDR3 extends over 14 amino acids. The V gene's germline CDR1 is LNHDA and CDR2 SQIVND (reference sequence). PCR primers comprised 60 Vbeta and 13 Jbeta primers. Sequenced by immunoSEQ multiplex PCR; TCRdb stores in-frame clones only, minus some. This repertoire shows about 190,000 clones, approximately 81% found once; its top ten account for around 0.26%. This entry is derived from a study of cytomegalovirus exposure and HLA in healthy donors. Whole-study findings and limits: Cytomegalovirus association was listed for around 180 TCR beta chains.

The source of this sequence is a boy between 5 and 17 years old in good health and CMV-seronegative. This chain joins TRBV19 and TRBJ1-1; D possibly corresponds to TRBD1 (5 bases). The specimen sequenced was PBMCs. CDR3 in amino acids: CASSVRQLNTEAFF. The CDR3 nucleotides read TGTGCCAGTAGTGTAAGACAGCTGAACACTGAAGCTTTCTTT.